One and the same sample provided the 14 T cell receptor beta chains below, sequenced in a study of blood T cells in healthy people across ages (dated by TCRdb to between 2014 and 2017). The method was 5' RACE. The data were produced on an Illumina HiSeq 2500. The second PCR ran for roughly 7 to 12 cycles and used a J-beta primer mix along with a sample-barcoded 5' primer. TCRdb's own reprocessing of the public reads used fastp at Q25 and MiXCR and kept productive beta chains. Entries that share a CDR3 protein sequence are merged under the most common genes and DNA. The sample yields about 570,000 distinct CDR3 sequences; about 27% were counted once. The ten largest clones take up under 4.5% of the sample. This sample was also put to use in a study of T cells of mothers and their children.

Sequencing was done on a sample of blood. These receptors were obtained from a boy between 2 and 10 years old in good health.

Comment on this clonotype: The conserved closing phenylalanine or tryptophan is absent in this CDR3, likely reflecting a read error. This chain connects TRBV10-2 to TRBJ1-1; D unresolved. With 0 bases removed from V and 10 bases from J, the gap between germline ends came to 12 bases. CDR1 is WSHSY, CDR2 SAAADI, per germline. This CDR3 spans 13 amino acids. The CDR3 region is CASSESPLFGAFS. CDR3 DNA: TGCGCCAGCAGTGAGTCCCCTCTTTTCGGAGCTTTCTCT.

This sequence joins TRBV25-1 and TRBJ1-6, with D possibly matching TRBD1 (6 bases). Germline V gene data show CDR1 as MGHDK and CDR2 as SYGVNS. Trimming shortened V by 4 bases and J by 15 bases, and 16 bases separated the two germline ends. The CDR3 is 13 amino acids. This CDR3 is CASSGTARSYLHF. The CDR3 nucleotides read TGTGCCAGCAGTGGGACAGCCCGGAGCTACCTCCACTTT.

This clonotype was seen only a few times. This chain connects TRBV5-5 to TRBJ1-3, with D possibly TRBD1 on 6 matching bases. Germline V gives CDR1 SGHKS, CDR2 YYEKEE (reference sequence). The CDR3 length is 15 residues. V gave up 0 bases and J gave up 2 bases, with 9 bases separating them. The CDR3 spells CASSLDGGAGNTIYF. The CDR3 nucleotides read TGTGCCAGCAGCTTGGATGGGGGCGCTGGAAACACCATATATTTT.

This clonotype was counted between two and nine times. CDR3 amino acids: CSGWDPDGNTIYF. The CDR3 DNA reads as TGCAGCGGCTGGGACCCCGATGGAAACACCATATATTTT. The chain links TRBV29-1 to TRBJ1-3; the D gene is possibly TRBD1 (5 bases). Trimming removed 7 bases from V and 3 bases from J, with 13 bases in between. This CDR3 contains 13 residues. In germline, CDR1 is SQVTM, CDR2 ANQGSEA.

The chain recombines TRBV9 with TRBJ2-1, with D perhaps TRBD1 (5 bases). Germline V lookup: CDR1 SGDLS, CDR2 YYNGEE. This CDR3 is 14 amino acids long. V was cut by 4 bases and J by 1 base, with 9 bases left in between. CDR3 protein: CASSTGRSYNEQFF. Here the CDR3 DNA reads TGTGCCAGCAGCACAGGTAGATCCTACAATGAGCAGTTCTTC.

In its sample, this clonotype was seen a few times. This chain connects TRBV7-3 to TRBJ1-5; D ambiguous. Germline V gene sequence: CDR1 SGHTA, CDR2 FQGTGA. This CDR3 comprises 15 residues. V dropped 3 bases and J dropped 4 bases, with 13 bases sitting between them. The CDR3 loop reads CASSFNIDYNQPQHF. DNA of the CDR3: TGTGCCAGCAGCTTTAACATTGACTATAATCAGCCCCAGCATTTT. Full variable domain (outside the CDR3, taken from reference TRBV7-3 and TRBJ1-5): GAGVSQTPSNKVTEKGKYVELRCDPISGHTALYWYRQSLGQGPEFLIYFQGTGAADDSGLPNDRFFAVRPEGSVSTLKIQRTERGDSAVYLCASSFNIDYNQPQHFGDGTRLSIL.

The chain links TRBV5-1 to TRBJ2-3, with no clear D. CDR3 size: 14 residues. V was shortened by 1 base and J by 2 bases, with 8 bases between the two germline ends. The germline V gene has CDR1 SGHRS and CDR2 YFSETQ. CDR3 nucleotide sequence: TGCGCCAGCAGCTTGATGGTAGACACAGATACGCAGTATTTT. Protein product: CASSLMVDTDTQYF.

This clonotype has only a few counts. The DNA for the CDR3 is TGTGCCAGCAGACCGGGGCACAACCAAGAGACCCAGTACTTC. Encoded protein: CASRPGHNQETQYF. This sequence joins TRBV3-1 and TRBJ2-5; the D call may be TRBD1 or TRBD2 (5 bases each). CDR1 is LGHDT, CDR2 YNNKEL, per germline (reference sequence). The CDR3 totals 14 residues. Trimming stripped 6 bases from V and 0 bases from J, with 11 bases between.

This clonotype was seen a few times. The junction does not match germline at one end; this may be a read error. The V call is TRBV15, the J call TRBJ2-5; a possible D gene is TRBD2 (6 bases). Germline CDR1 and CDR2: LNHNV and YYDKDF (reference sequence). This CDR3 region has 17 residues. The CDR3 reads CATSRVPGTSYQETQHF. The DNA for the CDR3 is TGTGCCACCAGCAGAGTACCGGGGACTTCGTACCAAGAGACCCAGCACTTC.

The chain employs TRBV7-2 and TRBJ2-1; TRBD2 matches 10 bases. The CDR3 totals 15 residues. The junction had 5 bases not matched to a gene; V was cut back by 0 bases and J by 9 bases. From germline, CDR1 is SGHTA and CDR2 FQGNSA. The CDR3 sequence is CASSLASGRVFEQFF. The DNA for the CDR3 is TGTGCCAGCAGCTTAGCGAGCGGGAGGGTGTTTGAGCAGTTCTTC.

This clonotype has a handful of counts. The chain uses TRBV12-3 or TRBV12-4 and TRBJ2-5; no definite D call. V lost 3 bases and J lost 3, with 14 bases in between. The CDR3 runs 15 residues. As DNA, the CDR3 is TGTGCCAGCAGTTTCATGGCCAAAATCGAAGAGACCCAGTACTTC. This gives the protein CASSFMAKIEETQYF.

This clonotype was seen only a few times. The chain employs TRBV5-1 and TRBJ2-2, with 8 nucleotides matching TRBD1. V shed 3 bases and J 6 bases; nucleotides not matched to a gene: 4. CDR3 length: 14 residues. CDR1 and CDR2 (germline): SGHRS, YFSETQ. The CDR3 reads CASSSRTGSGELFF. As DNA, the CDR3 is TGCGCCAGCAGCTCGAGGACAGGGTCCGGGGAGCTGTTTTTT.

Turning to this clonotype: Compared with germline, one end of the junction differs, possibly owing to a read error. The genes are TRBV7-8 and TRBJ1-3, with D hard to call. The CDR3 has 15 amino acids. Germline V gene lookup returns CDR1 SGHVS and CDR2 FQNEAQ. The chain's CDR3 is CASSSDSDSGNTIYF. In DNA form, the CDR3 reads TGTGCCAGTAGCTCCGACTCCGACTCTGGAAACACCATATATTTT.

This clonotype was detected only a few times. CDR3 sequence (DNA): TGCGCCAGCAGCCAAGAATCTGGGACTAGCGGGCAGACCCAGTACTTC. This gives the protein CASSQESGTSGQTQYF. The J gene is TRBJ2-5, the V gene TRBV4-3; 12 nucleotides align to TRBD2. The CDR3 runs to 16 residues. The germline V gene has CDR1 LGHNA and CDR2 YSLEER. J lost 6 bases, V lost 0 bases, and 5 bases had no gene match.